The rows below give T cell receptor beta chains drawn from one sample of a study of blood T cells in healthy people across ages. TCRdb recomputed calls from the 5' RACE reads with MiXCR, one row per CDR3 protein. The sample yields about 640,000 distinct CDR3 sequences, 58% seen once. The sample taken for sequencing was blood. The receptors shown here come from a man aged 55-75 years in good health. CDR3s include the opening cysteine and the closing phenylalanine or tryptophan. D genes are given only for firm matches. The size of a clone is reported for some rows only, either as once, few or many, or as a class for expanded clones.

J: TRBJ1-6
V: TRBV25-1
size: few
length: 14
D: TRBD1
DNA: TGTGCCAGCAGGACCGGGACAGGGAATTCACCCCTCCACTTT
CDR3: CASRTGTGNSPLHF

J: TRBJ1-5
V: TRBV20-1
size: once
length: 13
D: TRBD1
DNA: TGCAGTGCTAGAGGCGACAGGGCCCAGCCCCAGCATTTT
CDR3: CSARGDRAQPQHF

J: TRBJ2-1
V: TRBV29-1
size: NA
length: 16
D: TRBD2
DNA: TGCAGCATAGCAAAAGGGCGGGAGAGCTCCTACAATGAGCAGTTCTTC
CDR3: CSIAKGRESSYNEQFF

J: TRBJ2-1
V: TRBV29-1
size: few
length: 16
D: NA
DNA: TGCAGCTCGTTGATAATCCCAGCCCGGTCCTACAATGAGCAGTTCTTC
CDR3: CSSLIIPARSYNEQFF

J: TRBJ2-3
V: TRBV20-1
size: NA
length: 15
D: NA
DNA: TGCAGTGCTAGGTTCCTGGAGGGATCGGCAGATACGCAGTATTTT
CDR3: CSARFLEGSADTQYF

J: TRBJ2-1
V: TRBV12-3/TRBV12-4
size: NA
length: 13
D: NA
DNA: TGTGCCAGCAGTGTCGGAGCGTCGAATGAGCAGTTCTTC
CDR3: CASSVGASNEQFF

J: TRBJ1-2
V: TRBV9
size: many
length: 13
D: NA
DNA: TGTGCCAGCAGCGTAGAGGACAACTATGGCTACACCTTC
CDR3: CASSVEDNYGYTF

J: TRBJ2-1
V: TRBV20-1
size: NA
length: 14
D: TRBD2
DNA: TGCAGTGCTAGAAGGGGCGGGGGAGGAGATGAGCAGTTCTTC
CDR3: CSARRGGGGDEQFF

J: TRBJ2-5
V: TRBV28
size: once
length: 14
D: NA
DNA: TGTGCCAGCAGTAACACCGGGTCCTTAGGGATTCAGTACTTC
CDR3: CASSNTGSLGIQYF

J: TRBJ2-3
V: TRBV7-2
size: NA
length: 17
D: TRBD1
DNA: TGTGCCAGCAGCTCGCCGAGGGACAGGGCCTGGGAAGATACGCAGTATTTT
CDR3: CASSSPRDRAWEDTQYF

J: TRBJ1-6
V: TRBV28
size: NA
length: 14
D: NA
DNA: TGTGCCAGCAGGCCCCCGGGACTCTATTCACCCCTCCACTTT
CDR3: CASRPPGLYSPLHF

J: TRBJ2-3
V: TRBV12-3/TRBV12-4
size: few
length: 16
D: TRBD2
DNA: TGTGCCAGCAGTCCCCCGGCTAGCGGGGGGACAGATACGCAGTATTTT
CDR3: CASSPPASGGTDTQYF

J: TRBJ2-7
V: TRBV4-2
size: few
length: 14
D: NA
DNA: TGTGCCAGCAGCCAAAGGACTACAGACTACGAGCAGTACTTC
CDR3: CASSQRTTDYEQYF